This T cell receptor (beta chain) was identified in a study of blood T cells in healthy people across ages. Then a second PCR, running roughly 6 to 11 cycles, was carried out with a sample-barcoded 5' primer and a J-beta primer mix. A single record per CDR3 protein comes from TCRdb applying MiXCR to the 5' RACE reads. The table shows about 1.6 million distinct CDR3 sequences, with about 31% occurring only once. The V end lost 8 bases, the J end lost 6 bases, and 22 bases lay between the germline ends. CDR3 length equals 14 residues. CDR1 and CDR2 from the germline V gene are DFQATT and SNEGSKA (reference sequence).

Material: blood. The chain joins TRBV20-1 to TRBJ1-2; possibly TRBD1 for D (6 bases). This TCR was sampled from a woman in her 30s in good health. The CDR3, as DNA: TGCAGTATCGCTCGGAGCAGGGGATCCCATGGCTACACCTTC. Protein sequence: CSIARSRGSHGYTF.